These T cell receptor beta chains were read from a single sample in a study of blood T cell repertoires in COVID-19. TCRdb's table, derived via immunoSEQ multiplex PCR, lists solely in-frame clones and lacks some. The table shows a few hundred thousand clones, with roughly 83% occurring only once. The source material was peripheral blood. The receptors here all came from a man aged 60 to 69 who had recovered from COVID-19. The conserved cysteine and the conserved F or W are not part of the CDR3 here.

v_gene: TRBV29-1; CDR3aa: SVSRQLNTEAF
v_gene: TRBV6-1; CDR3aa: ASSEFGSGYGYT
v_gene: TRBV14; CDR3aa: ASSGTGLYGYT
v_gene: TRBV6-1; CDR3aa: ASSGGWTGASYGYT
v_gene: TRBV30; CDR3aa: AWTGTGYEQY
v_gene: TRBV6-5; CDR3aa: ASSGMGGEKLF
v_gene: TRBV30; CDR3aa: AWSAGFQETQY
v_gene: TRBV7-6; CDR3aa: ASSLAGGRKNEQF
v_gene: TRBV3-1/TRBV3-2; CDR3aa: ASSSRDRGPSYGYT
v_gene: TRBV20-1; CDR3aa: IPAGVPEAF
v_gene: TRBV3-1/TRBV3-2; CDR3aa: ASSQDNGRRDGYT
v_gene: TRBV2; CDR3aa: ASRGDRASNQPQH
v_gene: TRBV18; CDR3aa: ASSEGVDYEQY
v_gene: TRBV19; CDR3aa: ATQRAAREVYGYT
v_gene: TRBV19; CDR3aa: ASSEGTGNQPQH
v_gene: TRBV4-1; CDR3aa: ASSARGYEQY
v_gene: TRBV19; CDR3aa: ASKTGGYYGYT
v_gene: TRBV27; CDR3aa: ASSSTPGGNQPQH
v_gene: TRBV18; CDR3aa: ASSQSGTSGYNEQF
v_gene: TRBV3-1/TRBV3-2; CDR3aa: ASSQVQGSGSGANVLT
v_gene: TRBV5-8; CDR3aa: ASSLERGNEQF
v_gene: TRBV7-8; CDR3aa: ASSFVSGNTGELF
v_gene: TRBV4-1; CDR3aa: ASSQASGSGTDTQY
v_gene: TRBV5-1; CDR3aa: ASSRDASGNTIY
v_gene: TRBV7-8; CDR3aa: ASSLTRTGKNSNQPQH
v_gene: TRBV27; CDR3aa: ASSFAGNTEAF
v_gene: TRBV12-5; CDR3aa: ASGLVRGMLGGAGTEAF
v_gene: TRBV19; CDR3aa: ASRPSGSNRGEQF
v_gene: TRBV27; CDR3aa: ASSSNRDRGLLYNSPLH
v_gene: TRBV6-1; CDR3aa: ASSAKGQGGSTIY
v_gene: TRBV7-6; CDR3aa: ASSQGGGGPGNTIY
v_gene: TRBV2; CDR3aa: ASSVEGVGTEAF
v_gene: TRBV6-4; CDR3aa: ASPGTPTRETQY
v_gene: TRBV7-9; CDR3aa: ASSLGGSGNTGELF
v_gene: TRBV30; CDR3aa: ALIKDRFHSGANVLT
v_gene: TRBV19; CDR3aa: ASSRGLADNEQF
v_gene: TRBV28; CDR3aa: ASSGLAGGNEQF